This entry lists 9 T cell receptor beta chains sequenced from one sample in a study of T cell repertoires in cytomegalovirus infection. TCRdb re-called the reads with MiXCR, one entry per CDR3 protein. The table has approximately 550,000 distinct CDR3 sequences, approximately 15% seen once; the top ten hold roughly a quarter. Sequenced sample: CD8+ T cells from PBMCs. All receptors derive from a human donor in good health (CMV status not recorded). Some clones in this sample may be carry-over from other donors' samples.

This clonotype was counted a few times. The V and J genes are TRBV20-1 and TRBJ1-1; D remains unclear. Germline values: CDR1 DFQATT, CDR2 SNEGSKA (reference sequence). This CDR3 has 14 amino acids. Trimming took off 0 bases at V and 5 bases at J, with 13 bases between the two ends. The DNA of the CDR3 is TGCAGTGCTAGAGACCCGGCCAGAGATACTGAAGCTTTCTTT. Its protein product is CSARDPARDTEAFF.

In this sample, this clonotype turned up many times. V gene TRBV7-8 combines with J gene TRBJ2-7; 8 positions agree with TRBD1. The CDR3 loop spans 15 amino acids. Trimming at V came to 5 bases and at J to 5 bases, leaving 11 bases not matched to a gene. Germline-derived CDR1 and CDR2 are SGHVS and FQNEAQ. The CDR3 bases are TGTGCCAGCAGCGCTCGGTTAGCAGGGGGCCACGAGCAGTACTTC. Its protein product is CASSARLAGGHEQYF.

Of note for this clonotype: A read error may explain this, as a much larger clone is one base away. The CDR3 end shows no conserved phenylalanine or tryptophan, and so a read error is likely. The chain combines TRBV7-4 with TRBJ2-7; D may be TRBD2 (5 bases). CDR3 length: 14 residues. CDR1 and CDR2 from the germline V gene are SGHVT and SQSDAQ. Deletions cut 4 bases from V and 3 bases from J, with 13 bases between. Written as DNA, the CDR3 is TGTGCCAGCAGCTCGTCCGGGAAAAACTACGAGCAGTACTTA. Encoded protein: CASSSSGKNYEQYL.

This rearrangement joins TRBV15 to TRBJ2-7; D may be TRBD2 (6 bases). Germline CDR1 LNHNV, CDR2 YYDKDF (reference sequence). Trimming took off 5 bases at V and 0 bases at J, with 20 bases between the two ends. The CDR3 has 17 residues. CDR3 bases: TGTGCCACCAGCCGGTGGGGTGGCGGGGAGAGCTCCTACGAGCAGTACTTC. Translated, it gives CATSRWGGGESSYEQYF. The variable domain in full, completed from reference TRBV15 and TRBJ2-7, reads DAMVIQNPRYQVTQFGKPVTLSCSQTLNHNVMYWYQQKSSQAPKLLFHYYDKDFNNEADTPDNFQSRRPNTSFCFLDIRSPGLGDTAMYLCATSRWGGGESSYEQYFGPGTRLTVT.

The table lists this clonotype with many counts. The chain has TRBV7-8 and TRBJ2-7; D unclear. In germline, CDR1 is SGHVS, CDR2 FQNEAQ. The CDR3 totals 12 residues. V was shortened by 5 bases and J by 6 bases, with 11 bases between the two germline ends. The CDR3 nucleotides are TGTGCCAGCAGCCCGGGTTTAGTCGAGCAGTACTTC. This sequence encodes CASSPGLVEQYF.

On this clonotype: Just one base apart from a much larger clone, this may be a read error. As the CDR3 is not closed by the conserved phenylalanine or tryptophan, this likely results from a read error. This chain connects TRBV12-3 or TRBV12-4 to TRBJ1-2; possibly TRBD1 for D (5 bases). V was pared by 3 bases and J by 8 bases, with 19 bases between. This CDR3 spans 15 amino acids. This CDR3 is CASSFVSGPQEGYTY. DNA of the CDR3: TGTGCCAGCAGTTTTGTGTCGGGGCCCCAGGAGGGCTACACCTAC.

This clonotype came up a few times. This rearrangement joins TRBV9 to TRBJ1-6; D not certain. CDR3 length: 15 amino acids. The V and J ends lost 2 bases and 1 base respectively, with 7 bases between them. Germline V gives CDR1 SGDLS, CDR2 YYNGEE. DNA for the CDR3: TGTGCCAGCAGCGTGGCGGGTTCCTATAATTCACCCCTCCACTTT. Translation: CASSVAGSYNSPLHF.

This clonotype was seen a few times. The chain uses TRBV20-1 and TRBJ2-1, with D possibly TRBD1 on 5 matching bases. This CDR3 comprises 15 residues. The V and J ends lost 3 bases and 2 bases respectively, with 14 bases between them. Germline V gene data show CDR1 as DFQATT and CDR2 as SNEGSKA (reference sequence). CDR3 loop: CSASGQGSPYNEQFF. The CDR3 nucleotides are TGCAGTGCTAGTGGGCAGGGCAGTCCCTACAATGAGCAGTTCTTC.

The rearrangement links TRBV9 to TRBJ2-1; TRBD2 matches 7 bases. J gave up 6 bases and V 0 bases, and 3 bases lay outside the gene matches. Germline values: CDR1 SGDLS, CDR2 YYNGEE. The CDR3 sequence is 14 residues long. DNA for the CDR3: TGTGCCAGCAGCGTAGGCCCTAGCGGCAATGAGCAGTTCTTC. It specifies CASSVGPSGNEQFF.